This T cell receptor (beta chain) was documented in a study of blood T cell repertoires in COVID-19. Sequencing was performed with immunoSEQ multiplex PCR; in TCRdb, only in-frame clones are kept and a portion is missing. The data contain tens of thousands of clones, approximately 81% of them singletons. The clonotype was recovered from a human donor with acute or convalescent COVID-19. The donor label of this sample is uncertain. The sequenced sample consisted of peripheral blood.

CDR3: CASSAPSGTSGEPYEQYF. CDR3 bases: TGTGCCAGCAGCGCACCCTCCGGGACTAGCGGGGAGCCCTACGAGCAGTACTTC. The J gene is TRBJ2-7, the V gene TRBV9, with 13 bases identical to TRBD2. Trimming cost V 3 bases and J 2 bases; bases outside gene matches: 11. Per germline, CDR1 SGDLS and CDR2 YYNGEE. The length of the CDR3 is 18 residues.